This T cell receptor beta chain appears in the sequencing data of a study of T cells after yellow fever vaccination. In the study overall: It was SMART-Seq v4 Ultra Low Input that prepared the fractions with low cell numbers. General observations from the study: Abundant bulk-derived clonotypes could contaminate FACS-sorted repertoires. Re-detected after boosting: most primary clones, 96% of CD4 and about 90% of CD8.

The sample holds a few counts of this clonotype. Its specificity is unknown. This CDR3 is 17 amino acids long. Unmatched junction bases numbered 9, after V lost 4 bases and J lost 3 bases. Germline values: CDR1 LGHDT, CDR2 YNNKEL (reference sequence). It was through 5'RACE template switching that TCR cDNA was made, with a universal primer site and UMIs added. One entry per CDR3 protein, called by TCRdb with MiXCR from the 5' RACE reads. The sample has fewer than 400,000 distinct CDR3 sequences, under 7.5% seen once; the top ten hold about 15%. This specimen consisted of PBMCs, obtained 5 days after the yellow fever booster vaccination. This receptor was obtained from a man aged 30 to 45 who received the YFV17D yellow fever vaccine. The chain has TRBV3-1 and TRBJ2-1; 10 bases match TRBD2. The CDR3 region has the DNA TGTGCCAGCAGCCCCAGTTCTCTAGCGGGGGTCTACAATGAGCAGTTCTTC. Its translation is CASSPSSLAGVYNEQFF.